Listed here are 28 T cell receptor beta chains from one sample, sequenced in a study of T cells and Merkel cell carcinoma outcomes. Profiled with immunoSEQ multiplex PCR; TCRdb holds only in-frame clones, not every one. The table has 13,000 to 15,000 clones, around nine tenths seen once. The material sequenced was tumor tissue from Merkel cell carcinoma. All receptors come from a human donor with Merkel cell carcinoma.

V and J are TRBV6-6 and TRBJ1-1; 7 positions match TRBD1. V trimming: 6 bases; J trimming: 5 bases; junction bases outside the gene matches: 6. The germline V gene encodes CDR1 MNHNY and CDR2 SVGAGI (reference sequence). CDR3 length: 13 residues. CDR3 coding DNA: TGTGCCAGCAGCCGCGACAGGGTAACTGAAGCTTTCTTT. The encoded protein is CASSRDRVTEAFF.

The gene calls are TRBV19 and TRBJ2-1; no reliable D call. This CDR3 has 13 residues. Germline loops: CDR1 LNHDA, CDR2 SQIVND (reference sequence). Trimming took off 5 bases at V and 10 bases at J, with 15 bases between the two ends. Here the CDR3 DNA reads TGTGCCAGTAGTCCCACGACCCAAGGGGAGCAGTTCTTC. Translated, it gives CASSPTTQGEQFF.

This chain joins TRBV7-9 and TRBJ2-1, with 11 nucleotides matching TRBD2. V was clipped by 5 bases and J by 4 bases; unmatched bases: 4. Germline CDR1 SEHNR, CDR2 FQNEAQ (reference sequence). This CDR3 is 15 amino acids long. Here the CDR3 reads CASSKLAGAYNEQFF. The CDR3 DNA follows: TGTGCCAGCAGCAAACTAGCGGGAGCGTACAATGAGCAGTTCTTC.

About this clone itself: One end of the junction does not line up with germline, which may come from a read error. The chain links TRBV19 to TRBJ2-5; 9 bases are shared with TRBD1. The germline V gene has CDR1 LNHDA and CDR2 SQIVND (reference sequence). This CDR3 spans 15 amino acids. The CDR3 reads CASSVTGGREETQYF. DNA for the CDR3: TGTGCCAGTAGTGTCACAGGGGGCAGAGAAGAAACCCAGTACTTC.

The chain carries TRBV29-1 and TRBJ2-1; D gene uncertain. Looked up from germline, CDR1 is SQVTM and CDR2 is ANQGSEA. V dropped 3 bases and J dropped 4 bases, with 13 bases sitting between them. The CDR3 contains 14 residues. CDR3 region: CSVDSTNVYNEQFF. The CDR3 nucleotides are TGCAGCGTTGATTCAACCAACGTGTACAATGAGCAGTTCTTC.

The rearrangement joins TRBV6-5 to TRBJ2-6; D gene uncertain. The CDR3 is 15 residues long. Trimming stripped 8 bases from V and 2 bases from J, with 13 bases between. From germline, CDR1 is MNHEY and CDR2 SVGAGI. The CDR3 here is CASRQSGAGANVLTF. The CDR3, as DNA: TGTGCCAGCCGTCAGTCCGGTGCTGGGGCCAACGTCCTGACTTTC.

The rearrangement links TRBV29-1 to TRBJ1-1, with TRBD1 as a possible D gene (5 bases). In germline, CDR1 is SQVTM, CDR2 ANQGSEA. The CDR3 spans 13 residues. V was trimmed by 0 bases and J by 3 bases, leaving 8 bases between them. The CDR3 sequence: CSVEEDTYTEAFF. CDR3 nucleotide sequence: TGCAGCGTTGAAGAGGACACGTACACTGAAGCTTTCTTT.

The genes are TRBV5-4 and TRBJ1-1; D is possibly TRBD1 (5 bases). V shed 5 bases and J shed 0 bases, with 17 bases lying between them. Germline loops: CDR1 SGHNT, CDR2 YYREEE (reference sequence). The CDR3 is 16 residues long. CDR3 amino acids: CASSPGRRYMNTEAFF. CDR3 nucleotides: TGTGCCAGCAGTCCGGGGCGGAGATACATGAACACTGAAGCTTTCTTT. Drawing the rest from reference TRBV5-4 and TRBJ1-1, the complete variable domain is ETGVTQSPTHLIKTRGQQVTLRCSSQSGHNTVSWYQQALGQGPQFIFQYYREEENGRGNFPPRFSGLQFPNYSSELNVNALELDDSALYLCASSPGRRYMNTEAFFGQGTRLTVV.

The CDR3 region is CAWSVAQKSPLHF. CDR3 bases: TGTGCCTGGAGTGTAGCCCAGAAATCACCCCTCCACTTT. This chain links TRBV30 with TRBJ1-6; D is undetermined. The CDR3 totals 13 residues. Germline CDR1 is GTSNPN and CDR2 is SVGIG (reference sequence). Deletions cut 0 bases from V and 10 bases from J, with 10 bases between.

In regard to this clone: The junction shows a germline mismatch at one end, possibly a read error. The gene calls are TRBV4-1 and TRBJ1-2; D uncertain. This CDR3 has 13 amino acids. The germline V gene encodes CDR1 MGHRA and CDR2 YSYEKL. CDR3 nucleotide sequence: TGTGTCAGCAGCCCCCTGGGGTTCTATGGCTACACCTTC. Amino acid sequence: CVSSPLGFYGYTF.

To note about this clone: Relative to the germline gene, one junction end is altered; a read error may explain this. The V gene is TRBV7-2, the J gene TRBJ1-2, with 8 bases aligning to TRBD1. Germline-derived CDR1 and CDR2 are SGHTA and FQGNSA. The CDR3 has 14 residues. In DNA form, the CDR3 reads TGTGCTAGCAGCTTAGAGACAGGGGATCGTGGCTACACCTTC. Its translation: CASSLETGDRGYTF.

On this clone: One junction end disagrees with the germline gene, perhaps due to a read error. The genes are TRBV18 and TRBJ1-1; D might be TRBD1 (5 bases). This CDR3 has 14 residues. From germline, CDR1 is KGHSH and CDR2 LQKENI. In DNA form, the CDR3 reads TGTGCCAGCTCACCACGGCAGGGTCACACTGAAGTTTTCTTT. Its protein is CASSPRQGHTEVFF. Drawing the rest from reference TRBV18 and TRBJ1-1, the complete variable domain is NAGVMQNPRHLVRRRGQEARLRCSPMKGHSHVYWYRQLPEEGLKFMVYLQKENIIDESGMPKERFSAEFPKEGPSILRIQQVVRGDSAAYFCASSPRQGHTEVFFGQGTRLTVV.

Written as DNA, the CDR3 is TGTGCCAGCAGCTTAGGGGCGGGAGGTGGGAATGAGCAGTTCTTC. It codes for CASSLGAGGGNEQFF. The V call is TRBV7-9, the J call TRBJ2-1, with 8 bases lining up with TRBD2. In germline, CDR1 is SEHNR, CDR2 FQNEAQ (reference sequence). Losses at the gene ends were 1 base for V and 7 bases for J; bases not matched to a gene: 6. The CDR3 extends over 15 amino acids.

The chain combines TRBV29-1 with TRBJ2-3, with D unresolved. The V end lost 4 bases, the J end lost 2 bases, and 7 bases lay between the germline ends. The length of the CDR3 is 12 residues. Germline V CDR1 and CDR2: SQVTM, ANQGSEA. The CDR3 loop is CSVGDFTDTQYF. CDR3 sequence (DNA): TGCAGCGTTGGTGACTTCACAGATACGCAGTATTTT.

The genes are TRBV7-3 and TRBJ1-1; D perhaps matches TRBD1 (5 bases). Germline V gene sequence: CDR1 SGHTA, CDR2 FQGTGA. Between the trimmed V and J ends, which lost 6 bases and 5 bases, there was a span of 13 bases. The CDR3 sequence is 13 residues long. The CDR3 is CASSQGLRTEAFF. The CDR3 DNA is TGTGCCAGCAGTCAGGGTCTCAGGACTGAAGCTTTCTTT.

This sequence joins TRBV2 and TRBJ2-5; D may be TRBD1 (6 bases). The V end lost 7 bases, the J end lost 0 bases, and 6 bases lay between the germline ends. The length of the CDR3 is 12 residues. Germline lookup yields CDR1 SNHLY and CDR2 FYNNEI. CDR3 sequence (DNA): TGTGCCAGCAAGGGGGACCAAGAGACCCAGTACTTC. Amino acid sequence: CASKGDQETQYF.

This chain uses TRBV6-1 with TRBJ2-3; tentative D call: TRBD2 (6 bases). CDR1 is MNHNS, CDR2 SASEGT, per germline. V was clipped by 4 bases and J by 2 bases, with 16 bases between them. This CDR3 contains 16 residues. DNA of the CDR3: TGTGCCAGCAGTGTTCGGCTAGCGTGGCCCACAGATACGCAGTATTTT. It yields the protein CASSVRLAWPTDTQYF.

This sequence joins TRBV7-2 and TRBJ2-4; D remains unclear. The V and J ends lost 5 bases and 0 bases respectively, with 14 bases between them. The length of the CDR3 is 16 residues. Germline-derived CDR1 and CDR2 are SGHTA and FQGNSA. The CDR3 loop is CASSPDITIAKNIQYF. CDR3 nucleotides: TGTGCCAGCAGCCCTGACATAACAATAGCCAAAAACATTCAGTACTTC. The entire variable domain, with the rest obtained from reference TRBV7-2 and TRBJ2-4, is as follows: GAGVSQSPSNKVTEKGKDVELRCDPISGHTALYWYRQSLGQGLEFLIYFQGNSAPDKSGLPSDRFSAERTGGSVSTLTIQRTQQEDSAVYLCASSPDITIAKNIQYFGAGTRLSVL.

The DNA for the CDR3 is TGTGCCAGCAGATGGACAGGCTATGATGGCTACACCTTC. This gives the protein CASRWTGYDGYTF. The rearrangement links TRBV6-1 to TRBJ1-2, with 7 bases fitting TRBD1. V shed 6 bases, J shed 6 bases, and the junction held 7 bases outside the gene matches. Germline V gene data show CDR1 as MNHNS and CDR2 as SASEGT. The CDR3 consists of 13 residues.

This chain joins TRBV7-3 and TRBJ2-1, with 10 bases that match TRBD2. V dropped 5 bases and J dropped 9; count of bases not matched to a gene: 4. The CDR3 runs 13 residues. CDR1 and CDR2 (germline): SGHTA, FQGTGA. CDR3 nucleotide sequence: TGTGCCAGCAGCCGAATAGCGGGGGGTGAGCAGTTCTTC. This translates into CASSRIAGGEQFF.

CDR3 coding DNA: TGCAGCGTTGTTTCAGGGTTTTCCGGGCGTGAGCAGTTCTTC. It encodes CSVVSGFSGREQFF. The chain uses TRBV29-1 and TRBJ2-1, with TRBD1 as a possible D gene (5 bases). This CDR3 is built from 14 residues. CDR1 and CDR2 (germline): SQVTM, ANQGSEA. The V gene lost 4 bases and the J gene lost 9 bases, with 19 bases spanning the gap.

The CDR3, as DNA: TGCGCCAGCAGCTCCACGAGCTCCTACGAGCAGTACTTC. This translates into CASSSTSSYEQYF. This chain uses TRBV5-1 with TRBJ2-7, with D hard to call. Trimming pared 3 bases from V and 0 bases from J, leaving 7 bases between. The germline V gene encodes CDR1 SGHRS and CDR2 YFSETQ. The CDR3 sequence is 13 residues long.

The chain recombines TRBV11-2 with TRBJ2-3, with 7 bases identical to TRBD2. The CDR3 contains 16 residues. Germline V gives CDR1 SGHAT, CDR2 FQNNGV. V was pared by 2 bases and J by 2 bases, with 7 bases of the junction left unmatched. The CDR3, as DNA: TGTGCCAGCAGCTTAAGGCGGGGGACTAACACAGATACGCAGTATTTT. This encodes CASSLRRGTNTDTQYF.

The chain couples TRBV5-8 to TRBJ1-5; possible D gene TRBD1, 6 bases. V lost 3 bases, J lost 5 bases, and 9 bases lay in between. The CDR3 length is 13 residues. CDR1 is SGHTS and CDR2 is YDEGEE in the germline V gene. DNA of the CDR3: TGTGCCAGCAGCTCGGACAGTTATCAGCCCCAGCATTTT. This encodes CASSSDSYQPQHF.

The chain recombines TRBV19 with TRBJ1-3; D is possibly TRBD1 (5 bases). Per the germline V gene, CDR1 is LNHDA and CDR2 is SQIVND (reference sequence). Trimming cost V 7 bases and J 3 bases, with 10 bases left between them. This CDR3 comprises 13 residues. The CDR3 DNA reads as TGTGCCAGTACCCGGGACGTTGGAAACACCATATATTTT. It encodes CASTRDVGNTIYF. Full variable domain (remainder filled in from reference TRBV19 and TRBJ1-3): DGGITQSPKYLFRKEGQNVTLSCEQNLNHDAMYWYRQDPGQGLRLIYYSQIVNDFQKGDIAEGYSVSREKKESFPLTVTSAQKNPTAFYLCASTRDVGNTIYFGEGSWLTVV.

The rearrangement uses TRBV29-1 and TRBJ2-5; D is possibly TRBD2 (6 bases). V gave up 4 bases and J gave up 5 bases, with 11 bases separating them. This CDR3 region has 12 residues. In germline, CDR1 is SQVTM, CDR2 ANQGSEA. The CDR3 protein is CSVVGGSETQYF. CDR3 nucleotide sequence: TGCAGCGTTGTCGGGGGAAGCGAGACCCAGTACTTC.

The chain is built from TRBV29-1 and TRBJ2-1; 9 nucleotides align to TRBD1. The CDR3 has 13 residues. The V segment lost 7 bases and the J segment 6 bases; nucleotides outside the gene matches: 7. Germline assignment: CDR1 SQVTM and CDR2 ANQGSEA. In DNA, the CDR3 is TGCAGCGCTAGGACAGGGGACTTCAATGAGCAGTTCTTC. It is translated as CSARTGDFNEQFF.

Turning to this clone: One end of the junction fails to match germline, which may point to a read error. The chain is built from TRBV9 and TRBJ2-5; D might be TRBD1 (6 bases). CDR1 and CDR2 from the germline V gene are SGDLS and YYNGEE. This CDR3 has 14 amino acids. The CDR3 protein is CASNVDRRQETQYF. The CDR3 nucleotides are TGTGCCAGCAACGTTGACAGGAGACAAGAGACCCAATACTTC.